Described below is a single T cell receptor beta chain sequence and its context. This entry comes from a study of blood T cell repertoires in COVID-19. While infection was still active, Seattle patients were enrolled and then followed longitudinally. Authors' processing steps: The assay estimated nucleated cells by amplifying reference gene primers. TCRdb keeps only in-frame clones here, not all; method: immunoSEQ multiplex PCR. Clonal size and the V and J genes are those of that table, whereas D and trimming came from the DNA. The profile shows 200,000 to 300,000 clones, nearly 95% of them singletons. Trimming at V came to 2 bases and at J to 1 base, leaving 1 base not matched to a gene. Germline loops: CDR1 SGHDT, CDR2 YYEEEE. The CDR3 length is 14 residues.

Material for sequencing was peripheral blood. The J gene is TRBJ1-2, the V gene TRBV5-6, with 8 bases identical to TRBD1. The TCR was taken from a man aged 25-40 years with COVID-19, enrolled during active disease. DNA for the CDR3: TGTGCCAGCAGCTTCGACAGGGGTAACTATGGCTACACCTTC. The encoded protein is CASSFDRGNYGYTF.